This T cell receptor (beta chain) comes out of a study of type 1 regulatory T cells. As for the study in general: T-allo10 is an in vitro-generated, Tr1-enriched CD4 T cell product specific for alloantigen.

One entry per CDR3 protein results from TCRdb running MiXCR on the reads. The repertoire holds approximately 97,000 distinct CDR3 sequences, with about a third as singletons. Trimming stripped 5 bases from V and 4 bases from J, with 14 bases between. CDR1 and CDR2 (germline): LNHDA, SQIVND (reference sequence). The CDR3 runs to 14 residues. V is TRBV19 and J is TRBJ1-2; tentatively, D is TRBD1 (5 bases). The source material was CD4+ T cells, either the whole sample or a sorted fraction (not recorded which). This TCR was recovered from a human donor in good health. The chain's CDR3 is CASSLTGGSYGYTF. The CDR3, as DNA: TGTGCCAGTAGTCTCACCGGGGGTTCCTATGGCTACACCTTC.